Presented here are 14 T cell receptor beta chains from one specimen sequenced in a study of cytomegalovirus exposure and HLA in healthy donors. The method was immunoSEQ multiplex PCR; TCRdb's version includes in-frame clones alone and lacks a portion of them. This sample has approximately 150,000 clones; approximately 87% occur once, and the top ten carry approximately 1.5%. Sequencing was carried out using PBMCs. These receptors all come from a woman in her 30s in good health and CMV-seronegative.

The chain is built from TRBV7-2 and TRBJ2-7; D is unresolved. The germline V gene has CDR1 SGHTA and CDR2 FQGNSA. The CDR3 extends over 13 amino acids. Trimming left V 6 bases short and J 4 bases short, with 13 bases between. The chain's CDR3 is CASSGLAEYEQYF. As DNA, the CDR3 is TGTGCCAGCAGTGGGTTAGCTGAATACGAGCAGTACTTC. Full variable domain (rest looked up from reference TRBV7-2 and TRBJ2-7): GAGVSQSPSNKVTEKGKDVELRCDPISGHTALYWYRQSLGQGLEFLIYFQGNSAPDKSGLPSDRFSAERTGGSVSTLTIQRTQQEDSAVYLCASSGLAEYEQYFGPGTRLTVT.

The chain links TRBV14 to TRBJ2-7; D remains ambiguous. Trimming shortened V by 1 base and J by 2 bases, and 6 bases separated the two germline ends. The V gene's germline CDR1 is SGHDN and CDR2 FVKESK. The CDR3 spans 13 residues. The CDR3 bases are TGTGCCAGCAGCCAAGGGCCAGCCTACGAGCAGTACTTC. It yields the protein CASSQGPAYEQYF.

CDR3 nucleotides: TGCGCCAGCAGTGAGCCGCGGGAGGCCAGCTCCTATAATTCACCCCTCCACTTT. Translated: CASSEPREASSYNSPLHF. The rearrangement joins TRBV10-2 to TRBJ1-6; D is unclear. In germline, CDR1 is WSHSY, CDR2 SAAADI. The CDR3 extends over 18 amino acids. Trimming removed 2 bases from V and 0 bases from J, with 14 bases in between.

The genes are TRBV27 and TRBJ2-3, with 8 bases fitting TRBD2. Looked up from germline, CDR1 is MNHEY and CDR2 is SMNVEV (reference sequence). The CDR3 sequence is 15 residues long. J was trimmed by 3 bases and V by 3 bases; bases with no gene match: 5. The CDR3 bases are TGTGCCAGCAGTTTGACGGGACTAGTAACAGATACGCAGTATTTT. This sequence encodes CASSLTGLVTDTQYF.

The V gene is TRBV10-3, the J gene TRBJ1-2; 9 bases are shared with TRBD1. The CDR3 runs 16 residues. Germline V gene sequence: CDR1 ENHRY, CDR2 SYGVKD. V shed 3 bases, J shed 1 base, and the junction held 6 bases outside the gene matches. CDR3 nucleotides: TGTGCCATCAGTGACCTTACAGGGGGCCATAACTATGGCTACACCTTC. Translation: CAISDLTGGHNYGYTF.

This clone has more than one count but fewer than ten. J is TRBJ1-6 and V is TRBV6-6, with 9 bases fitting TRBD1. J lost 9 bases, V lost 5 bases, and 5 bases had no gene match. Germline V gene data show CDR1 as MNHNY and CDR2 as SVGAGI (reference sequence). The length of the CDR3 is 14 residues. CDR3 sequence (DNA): TGTGCCAGCAGTCGACAGGGGGGCGGTTCACCCCTCCACTTT. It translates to CASSRQGGGSPLHF.

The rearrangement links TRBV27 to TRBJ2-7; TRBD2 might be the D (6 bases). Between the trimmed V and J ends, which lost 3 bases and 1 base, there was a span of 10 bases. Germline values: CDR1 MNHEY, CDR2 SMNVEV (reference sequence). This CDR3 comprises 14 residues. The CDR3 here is CASSLEGTSYEQYF. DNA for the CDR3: TGTGCCAGCAGTTTGGAGGGAACTTCCTACGAGCAGTACTTC.

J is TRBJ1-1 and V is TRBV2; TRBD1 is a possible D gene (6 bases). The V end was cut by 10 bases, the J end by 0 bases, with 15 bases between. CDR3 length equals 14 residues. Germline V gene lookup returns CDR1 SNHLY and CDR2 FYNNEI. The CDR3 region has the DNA TGTGCCACCCACCGGGACATATTGAACACTGAAGCTTTCTTT. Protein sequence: CATHRDILNTEAFF.

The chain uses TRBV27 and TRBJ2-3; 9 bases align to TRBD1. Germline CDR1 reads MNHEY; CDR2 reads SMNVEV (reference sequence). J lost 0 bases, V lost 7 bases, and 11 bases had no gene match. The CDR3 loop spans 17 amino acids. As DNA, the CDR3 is TGTGCCAGCACCCAATACCACAGGGGGCCCAGCACAGATACGCAGTATTTT. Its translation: CASTQYHRGPSTDTQYF.

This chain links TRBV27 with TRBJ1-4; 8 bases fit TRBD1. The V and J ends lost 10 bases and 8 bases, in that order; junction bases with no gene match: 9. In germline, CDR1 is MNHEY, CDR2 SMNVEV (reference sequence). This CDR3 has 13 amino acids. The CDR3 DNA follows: TGTGCCACGAGGAACAGGGGGGACGAAAAACTGTTTTTT. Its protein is CATRNRGDEKLFF. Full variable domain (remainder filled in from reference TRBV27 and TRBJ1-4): EAQVTQNPRYLITVTGKKLTVTCSQNMNHEYMSWYRQDPGLGLRQIYYSMNVEVTDKGDVPEGYKVSRKEKRNFPLILESPSPNQTSLYFCATRNRGDEKLFFGSGTQLSVL.

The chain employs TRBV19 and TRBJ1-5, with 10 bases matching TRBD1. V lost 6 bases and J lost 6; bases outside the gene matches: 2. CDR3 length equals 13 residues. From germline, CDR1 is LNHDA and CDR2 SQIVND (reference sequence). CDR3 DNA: TGTGCCAGTAGCCGGGACAGGGGTCAGCCCCAGCATTTT. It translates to CASSRDRGQPQHF.

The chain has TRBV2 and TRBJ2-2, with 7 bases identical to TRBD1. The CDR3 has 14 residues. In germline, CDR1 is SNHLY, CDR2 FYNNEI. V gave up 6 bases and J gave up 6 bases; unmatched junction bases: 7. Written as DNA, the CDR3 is TGTGCCAGCAGCTCTGGCACAGGGGCCGGGGAGCTGTTTTTT. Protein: CASSSGTGAGELFF. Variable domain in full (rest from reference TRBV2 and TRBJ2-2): EPEVTQTPSHQVTQMGQEVILRCVPISNHLYFYWYRQILGQKVEFLVSFYNNEISEKSEIFDDQFSVERPDGSNFTLKIRSTKLEDSAMYFCASSSGTGAGELFFGEGSRLTVL.

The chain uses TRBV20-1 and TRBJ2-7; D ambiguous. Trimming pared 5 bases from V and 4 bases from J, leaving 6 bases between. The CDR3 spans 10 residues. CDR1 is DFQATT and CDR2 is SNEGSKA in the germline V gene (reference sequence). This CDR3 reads CSAFSYEQYF. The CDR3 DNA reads TGCAGTGCTTTCAGTTACGAGCAGTACTTC.

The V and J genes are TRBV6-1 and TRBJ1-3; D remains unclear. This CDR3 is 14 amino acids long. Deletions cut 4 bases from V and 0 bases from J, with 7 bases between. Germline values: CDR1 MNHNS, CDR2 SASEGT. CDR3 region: CASSVWSSGNTIYF. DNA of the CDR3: TGTGCCAGCAGTGTATGGAGCTCTGGAAACACCATATATTTT.